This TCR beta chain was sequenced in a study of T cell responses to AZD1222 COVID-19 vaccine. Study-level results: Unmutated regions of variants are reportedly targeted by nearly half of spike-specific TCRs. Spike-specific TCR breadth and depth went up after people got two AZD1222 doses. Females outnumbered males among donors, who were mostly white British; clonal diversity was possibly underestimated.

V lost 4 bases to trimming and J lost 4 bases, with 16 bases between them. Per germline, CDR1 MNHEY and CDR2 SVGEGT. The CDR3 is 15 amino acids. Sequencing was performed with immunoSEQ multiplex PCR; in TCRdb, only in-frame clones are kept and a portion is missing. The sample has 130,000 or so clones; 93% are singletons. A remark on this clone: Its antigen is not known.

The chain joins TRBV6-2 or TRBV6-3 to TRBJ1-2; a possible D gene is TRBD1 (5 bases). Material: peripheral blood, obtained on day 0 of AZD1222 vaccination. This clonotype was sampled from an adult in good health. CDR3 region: CASSFLGPGGYGYTF. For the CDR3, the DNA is TGTGCCAGCAGTTTCTTGGGACCAGGAGGCTATGGCTACACCTTC.